The 7 T cell receptor beta chains below were found in one sample sequenced in a study of cytomegalovirus exposure and HLA in healthy donors. The study ran its PCR with 60 Vbeta and 13 Jbeta primers. The method was immunoSEQ multiplex PCR; TCRdb's version includes in-frame clones alone and lacks a portion of them. In the table there are 100,000 or so clones, about 83% of which are singletons. Specimen: PBMCs. The receptors come from a man younger than 35 in good health and CMV-seronegative.

This chain connects TRBV7-2 to TRBJ2-2; 9 bases are shared with TRBD2. The CDR3 length is 16 residues. The junction had 6 bases not matched to a gene; V was cut back by 1 base and J by 6 bases. Germline-derived CDR1 and CDR2 are SGHTA and FQGNSA. The CDR3 nucleotides are TGTGCCAGCAGCTTAGGCCCGCGGGAGGGGGCCGGGGAGCTGTTTTTT. It translates to CASSLGPREGAGELFF.

The genes are TRBV11-2 and TRBJ2-7; TRBD2 aligns across 7 bases. V lost 1 base and J lost 3; bases outside the gene matches: 3. Germline CDR1 reads SGHAT; CDR2 reads FQNNGV. CDR3 length: 14 amino acids. DNA for the CDR3: TGTGCCAGCAGCTTAGTGAGCGGGAACTACGAGCAGTACTTC. Its translation is CASSLVSGNYEQYF.

This sequence joins TRBV28 and TRBJ2-7; 8 bases are shared with TRBD1. The CDR3 is 15 amino acids. Per the germline V gene, CDR1 is MDHEN and CDR2 is SYDVKM. V was pared by 5 bases and J by 2 bases, with 8 bases of the junction left unmatched. CDR3 region: CASSPPGTGPYEQYF. CDR3 bases: TGTGCCAGCAGTCCACCCGGGACAGGACCCTACGAGCAGTACTTC.

The chain is built from TRBV19 and TRBJ1-4, with TRBD1 as a possible D gene (6 bases). The CDR3 totals 14 residues. V dropped 7 bases and J dropped 2 bases, with 11 bases sitting between them. Germline-derived CDR1 and CDR2 are LNHDA and SQIVND (reference sequence). The DNA for the CDR3 is TGTGCCAGTACACATCAGGGGACTAATGAAAAACTGTTTTTT. Protein sequence: CASTHQGTNEKLFF.

The chain uses TRBV5-4 and TRBJ1-2, with D perhaps matching TRBD1 (5 bases). Germline V gives CDR1 SGHNT, CDR2 YYREEE (reference sequence). The CDR3 covers 13 residues. V was clipped by 5 bases and J by 4 bases, with 12 bases between them. The CDR3, as DNA: TGTGCCAGCAGACCACAGGAGAGCTATGGCTACACCTTC. Its translation is CASRPQESYGYTF.

Only one count was recorded for this clone. The chain couples TRBV2 to TRBJ2-6, with 9 nucleotides matching TRBD1. The CDR3 covers 17 residues. Germline V gene sequence: CDR1 SNHLY, CDR2 FYNNEI. Germline trimming cut 2 bases from V and 0 bases from J; bases unmatched to any gene: 2. The CDR3 coding sequence is TGTGCCAGCAGTGAAACAGGGGGCCTCTCTGGGGCCAACGTCCTGACTTTC. Amino acids: CASSETGGLSGANVLTF.

The rearrangement links TRBV5-6 to TRBJ2-7; 9 bases are shared with TRBD1. The V and J ends lost 4 bases and 3 bases, in that order; junction bases with no gene match: 8. In germline, CDR1 is SGHDT, CDR2 YYEEEE. The CDR3 extends over 15 amino acids. CDR3 in amino acids: CASSPIGTGNYEQYF. In DNA form, the CDR3 reads TGTGCCAGCAGCCCCATTGGGACAGGGAACTACGAGCAGTACTTC.